This TCR beta chain was captured by sequencing in a study of T cell responses to AZD1222 COVID-19 vaccine. The study, taken as a whole, reports: Two doses of AZD1222 preceded a rise in Spike-specific TCR breadth and depth. Mostly white British, mostly female donors; authors suggested clonal diversity may be underestimated.

Assay: immunoSEQ multiplex PCR; the TCRdb copy retains only in-frame clones and omits some. This repertoire shows approximately 160,000 clones, roughly 94% found once; its top ten account for approximately 5.5%. The length of the CDR3 is 14 residues. The junction had 3 bases not matched to a gene; V was cut back by 2 bases and J by 6 bases. Germline V gene lookup returns CDR1 LNHDA and CDR2 SQIVND (reference sequence). A word on this clone: Its cognate antigen is unknown.

Analyses pooled second doses at about 4 or about 12 weeks. The chain links TRBV19 to TRBJ1-2; 10 bases are a match to TRBD1. This receptor was taken from an adult who received the AZD1222 COVID-19 vaccine. Specimen: peripheral blood, collected 28 days after the second AZD1222 dose. The CDR3 here is CASSIPGQGNGYTF. As DNA, the CDR3 is TGTGCCAGTAGTATACCGGGACAGGGGAATGGCTACACCTTC.